Listed here are 20 T cell receptor beta chains from one sample, sequenced in a study of T-cell memory formation after mild COVID-19. Via MiXCR, TCRdb re-called the 5' RACE reads, giving one row per CDR3 protein. In the table there are about 290,000 distinct CDR3 sequences, around 15% of which are singletons. The sequenced sample consisted of PBMCs or a T cell subset sorted from them (not recorded which). Source of these receptors: a man aged 18 to 29 who had mild COVID-19 (a few samples of this study predate the infection). Cell type and time point are not known.

V gene TRBV10-3 combines with J gene TRBJ1-5; tentatively, D is TRBD1 (5 bases). V dropped 5 bases and J dropped 1 base, with 12 bases sitting between them. The CDR3 runs to 15 residues. Germline assignment: CDR1 ENHRY and CDR2 SYGVKD. CDR3 bases: TGTGCCATCAGTCCCCAGGGTAACAGCAATCAGCCCCAGCATTTT. Translated: CAISPQGNSNQPQHF.

This clonotype was detected only a few times. The chain links TRBV27 to TRBJ2-6, with a tentative D call TRBD1 (5 bases). This CDR3 region has 16 residues. Trimming took off 1 base at V and 2 bases at J, with 9 bases between the two ends. Germline CDR1 is MNHEY and CDR2 is SMNVEV (reference sequence). CDR3 protein: CASSLWPTAGANVLTF. The CDR3 nucleotides are TGTGCCAGCAGTTTATGGCCGACAGCTGGGGCCAACGTCCTGACTTTC.

This clonotype was observed at least ten times. This sequence joins TRBV12-3 or TRBV12-4 and TRBJ1-6; TRBD1 agrees at 7 bases. The CDR3 consists of 15 residues. The V and J ends lost 6 bases and 10 bases, in that order; junction bases with no gene match: 12. The CDR3 region is CASSLRGQGYSPLHF. The CDR3 nucleotides read TGTGCCAGCAGCCTGAGGGGGCAGGGGTACTCACCCCTCCACTTT.

There are a few counts of this clonotype. The chain joins TRBV7-2 to TRBJ2-1, with D possibly called TRBD1 or TRBD2 (5 bases each). CDR3 length: 15 amino acids. The V end was cut by 4 bases, the J end by 6 bases, with 16 bases between. Per the germline V gene, CDR1 is SGHTA and CDR2 is FQGNSA. CDR3 nucleotides: TGTGCCAGCAGCTCCCGACCGGGACCCCGCAATGAGCAGTTCTTC. Residues: CASSSRPGPRNEQFF.

A few counts support this clonotype. Compared with germline, one end of the junction differs, possibly owing to a read error. The rearrangement uses TRBV20-1 and TRBJ1-6; D gene uncertain. This CDR3 region has 13 residues. Germline CDR1 is DFQATT and CDR2 is SNEGSKA (reference sequence). CDR3 amino acids: CSAGDGSISPLHF. The CDR3, as DNA: TGCAGTGCTGGAGACGGCTCAATTTCACCCCTCCACTTT.

J is TRBJ2-7 and V is TRBV7-7; D call uncertain. The CDR3 has 14 amino acids. Trimming shortened V by 5 bases and J by 5 bases, and 16 bases separated the two germline ends. Germline V CDR1 and CDR2: SSHAT, FNYEAQ (reference sequence). The CDR3 loop is CASSASATPHEQYF. The CDR3 DNA reads TGTGCCAGCAGCGCCTCGGCCACCCCTCACGAGCAGTACTTC. Combining the CDR3 with reference TRBV7-7 and TRBJ2-7 gives the whole variable domain GAGVSQSPRYKVTKRGQDVTLRCDPISSHATLYWYQQALGQGPEFLTYFNYEAQPDKSGLPSDRFSAERPEGSISTLTIQRTEQRDSAMYRCASSASATPHEQYFGPGTRLTVT.

Many counts were recorded for this clonotype. The V gene is TRBV5-1, the J gene TRBJ2-5, with D uncertain. Trimming removed 4 bases from V and 0 bases from J, with 10 bases in between. The germline CDR1 and CDR2 sequences are SGHRS and YFSETQ. This CDR3 is 14 amino acids long. The CDR3 DNA sequence: TGCGCCAGCAGCCGAATACCACACCAAGAGACCCAGTACTTC. Translation: CASSRIPHQETQYF.

This clonotype has ten or more counts. The chain links TRBV9 to TRBJ1-4; the D gene is possibly TRBD1 (6 bases). The CDR3 sequence is 16 residues long. Trimming cost V 3 bases and J 8 bases, with 20 bases left between them. Germline values: CDR1 SGDLS, CDR2 YYNGEE. The DNA of the CDR3 is TGTGCCAGCAGCGCCCGACAACAGGGCCCGGGAGAAAAACTGTTTTTT. It translates to CASSARQQGPGEKLFF.

There are a few counts of this clonotype. The rearrangement uses TRBV3-1 and TRBJ2-3; 11 bases fit TRBD2. Germline lookup yields CDR1 LGHDT and CDR2 YNNKEL (reference sequence). The CDR3 contains 16 residues. V dropped 8 bases and J dropped 5; count of bases not matched to a gene: 12. CDR3 sequence (DNA): TGTGCCAGCCGCGCGATAGCGGGGGGGTCCGAAGATACGCAGTATTTT. Residues: CASRAIAGGSEDTQYF.

The J gene is TRBJ1-6, the V gene TRBV12-3 or TRBV12-4; no firm D call. The length of the CDR3 is 15 residues. The V end was cut by 4 bases, the J end by 0 bases, with 7 bases between. The CDR3 is CASSSQSSYNSPLHF. Written as DNA, the CDR3 is TGTGCCAGCAGTTCGCAGAGCTCCTATAATTCACCCCTCCACTTT.

The chain employs TRBV7-3 and TRBJ2-1; 10 bases map to TRBD2. The germline V gene has CDR1 SGHTA and CDR2 FQGTGA. The CDR3 is 15 residues long. The V and J ends lost 5 bases and 6 bases, in that order; junction bases with no gene match: 7. CDR3 loop: CASSASSGGFNEQFF. The CDR3 DNA is TGTGCCAGCAGCGCTTCTAGCGGGGGATTCAATGAGCAGTTCTTC.

The chain couples TRBV4-1 to TRBJ2-7; D is uncertain. V gave up 0 bases and J gave up 0 bases, with 9 bases separating them. Germline loops: CDR1 MGHRA, CDR2 YSYEKL. This CDR3 comprises 15 residues. The CDR3 nucleotides are TGCGCCAGCAGCCAAGACATCTCCCCCTCCTACGAGCAGTACGTC. It codes for CASSQDISPSYEQYV.

This sequence joins TRBV5-1 and TRBJ2-3; TRBD2 matches at 8 bases. The CDR3 totals 16 residues. The V gene's germline CDR1 is SGHRS and CDR2 YFSETQ. The trim removed 1 base at V and 4 bases at J, leaving 8 bases unmatched. This chain's CDR3 is CASSLYPGGASDTQYF. The CDR3 bases are TGCGCCAGCAGCTTGTACCCCGGGGGGGCCTCAGATACGCAGTATTTT.

The V and J genes are TRBV7-8 and TRBJ1-2; D might be TRBD1 (5 bases). This CDR3 has 12 amino acids. Germline V CDR1 and CDR2: SGHVS, FQNEAQ. Between the trimmed V and J ends, which lost 4 bases and 12 bases, there was a span of 15 bases. The CDR3 spells CASSSGARRDTF. The CDR3 nucleotides read TGTGCCAGCAGCTCTGGGGCCCGCCGCGACACCTTC.

This clonotype was counted at least ten times. The genes are TRBV4-2 and TRBJ2-7, with 8 bases fitting TRBD2. The CDR3 contains 14 residues. V lost 1 base, J lost 2 bases, and 1 base stayed unmatched. Germline values: CDR1 LGHNA, CDR2 YNFKEQ. The CDR3 coding sequence is TGTGCCAGCAGCCAAGGTAGCGGGACCTACGAGCAGTACTTC. The encoded protein is CASSQGSGTYEQYF.

This clonotype was observed a few times. V usage is TRBV20-1 and J usage is TRBJ1-2; no firm D call. Germline V gene lookup returns CDR1 DFQATT and CDR2 SNEGSKA (reference sequence). The CDR3 loop spans 12 amino acids. Trimming cost V 5 bases and J 6 bases, with 13 bases left between them. The DNA of the CDR3 is TGCAGTGCTCCCGGGGTTTGGCATGGCTACACCTTC. It codes for CSAPGVWHGYTF.

The CDR3 DNA reads TGTGCCAGCAGTTCTAGGTTAGAAGGCAATCAGCCCCAGCATTTT. This gives the protein CASSSRLEGNQPQHF. The rearrangement uses TRBV6-5 and TRBJ1-5; no reliable D call. CDR3 size: 15 residues. Germline CDR1 is MNHEY and CDR2 is SVGAGI. V shed 4 bases and J shed 2 bases, with 12 bases lying between them.

This clonotype was observed a few times. V and J are TRBV18 and TRBJ1-1; a possible D gene is TRBD1 (6 bases). The CDR3 sequence is 14 residues long. Germline CDR1 and CDR2: KGHSH and LQKENI. V dropped 3 bases and J dropped 4 bases, with 12 bases sitting between them. The CDR3 nucleotides are TGTGCCAGCTCACCGAACCAGGACAGCACTGAAGCTTTCTTT. Amino acids: CASSPNQDSTEAFF. The full variable domain, rest sourced from reference TRBV18 and TRBJ1-1, is NAGVMQNPRHLVRRRGQEARLRCSPMKGHSHVYWYRQLPEEGLKFMVYLQKENIIDESGMPKERFSAEFPKEGPSILRIQQVVRGDSAAYFCASSPNQDSTEAFFGQGTRLTVV.

Only a few counts were recorded for this clonotype. This chain joins TRBV7-3 and TRBJ2-1; 11 bases align to TRBD2. The V gene's germline CDR1 is SGHTA and CDR2 FQGTGA. The trim removed 4 bases at V and 3 bases at J, leaving 5 bases unmatched. The CDR3 spans 16 residues. CDR3 in DNA: TGTGCCAGCAGCTCTGGGACTAGCGGAATCTACAATGAGCAGTTCTTC. This gives the protein CASSSGTSGIYNEQFF. The full variable domain, in which reference TRBV7-3 and TRBJ2-1 provide the parts outside the CDR3, is GAGVSQTPSNKVTEKGKYVELRCDPISGHTALYWYRQSLGQGPEFLIYFQGTGAADDSGLPNDRFFAVRPEGSVSTLKIQRTERGDSAVYLCASSSGTSGIYNEQFFGPGTRLTVL.

This clonotype was seen repeatedly, ten times or more. This sequence joins TRBV6-2 or TRBV6-3 and TRBJ2-7; 9 bases are shared with TRBD2. The V and J ends lost 7 bases and 0 bases, in that order; junction bases with no gene match: 16. The CDR3 is 18 amino acids. Germline V gives CDR1 MNHEY, CDR2 SVGEGT. In DNA form, the CDR3 reads TGTGCCAGCACCCAGCGGGGGGCTCTTCCTAGAAGCTCCTACGAGCAGTACGTC. It encodes CASTQRGALPRSSYEQYV.